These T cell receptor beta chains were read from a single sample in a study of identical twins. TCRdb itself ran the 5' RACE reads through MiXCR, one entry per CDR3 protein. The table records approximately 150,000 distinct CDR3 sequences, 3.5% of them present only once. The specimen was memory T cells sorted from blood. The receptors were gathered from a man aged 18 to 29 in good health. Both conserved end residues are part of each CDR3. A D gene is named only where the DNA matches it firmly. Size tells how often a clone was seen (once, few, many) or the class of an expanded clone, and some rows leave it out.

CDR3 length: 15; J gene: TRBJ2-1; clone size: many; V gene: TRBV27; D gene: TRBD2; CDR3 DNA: TGTGCCAGCAGGCTACTAGCGGGAGCTCACAATGAGCAGTTCTTC; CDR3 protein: CASRLLAGAHNEQFF
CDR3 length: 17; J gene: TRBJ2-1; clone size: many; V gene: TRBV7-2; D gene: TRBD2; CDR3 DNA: TGTGCCAGCAGCCACCCGTGGGGGACTACCTTGCGCAATGAGCAGTTCTTC; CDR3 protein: CASSHPWGTTLRNEQFF
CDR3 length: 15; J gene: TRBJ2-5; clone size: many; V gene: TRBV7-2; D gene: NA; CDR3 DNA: TGTGCCAGCAGCTCAGGTTTAGGGCCGTACGAGACCCAGTACTTC; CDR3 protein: CASSSGLGPYETQYF
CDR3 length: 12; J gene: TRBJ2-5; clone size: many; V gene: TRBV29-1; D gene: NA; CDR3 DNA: TGCAGCGTTGGAGGGGATAAGGAGACCCAGTACTTC; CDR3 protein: CSVGGDKETQYF
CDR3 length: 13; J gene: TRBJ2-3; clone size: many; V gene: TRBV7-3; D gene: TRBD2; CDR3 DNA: TGTGCCAGCAGTCGGGACTACACAGATACGCAGTATTTT; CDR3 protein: CASSRDYTDTQYF
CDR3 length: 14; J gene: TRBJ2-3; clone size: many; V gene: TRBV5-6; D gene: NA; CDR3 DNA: TGTGCCAGCAGCTTGGAAGAGTACCGCTCAGGGCAGTATTTT; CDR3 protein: CASSLEEYRSGQYF
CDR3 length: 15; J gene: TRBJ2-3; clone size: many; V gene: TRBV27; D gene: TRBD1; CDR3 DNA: TGTGCCAGCAGTTTCGACAGGGGTACAGGGGATACGCAGTATTTT; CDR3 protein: CASSFDRGTGDTQYF
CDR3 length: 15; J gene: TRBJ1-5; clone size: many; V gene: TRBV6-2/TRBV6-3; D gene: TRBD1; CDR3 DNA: TGTGCCACCTGGCGAACAGGGGGTGGCAATCAGCCCCAGCATTTT; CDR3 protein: CATWRTGGGNQPQHF
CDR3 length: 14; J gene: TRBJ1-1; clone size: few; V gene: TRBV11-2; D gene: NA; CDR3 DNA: TGTGCCAGCAGCTTACTAAGCGGGACCACTGAAGCTTTCTTT; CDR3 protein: CASSLLSGTTEAFF
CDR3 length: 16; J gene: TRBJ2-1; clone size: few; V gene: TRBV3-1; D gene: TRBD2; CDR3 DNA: TGTGCCAGCAGCCAAGAAGGGGCGGGAGGCTACAATGAGCAGTTCTTC; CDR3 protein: CASSQEGAGGYNEQFF
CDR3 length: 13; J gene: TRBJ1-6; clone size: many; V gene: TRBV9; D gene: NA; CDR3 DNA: TGTGCCAGCAGCCCCCAACTGTGGGGTCCCCTCCACTTT; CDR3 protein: CASSPQLWGPLHF
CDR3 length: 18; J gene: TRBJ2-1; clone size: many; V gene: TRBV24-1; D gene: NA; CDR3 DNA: TGTGCCATCGGCGGACGGTCGGGTCTCTCTGGGTCCTACAATGAGCAGTTCTTC; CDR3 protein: CAIGGRSGLSGSYNEQFF
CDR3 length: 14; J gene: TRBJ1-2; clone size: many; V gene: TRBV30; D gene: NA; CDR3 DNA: TGTGCCTGGACTGACAGATTTTTTAACTATGGCTACACCTTC; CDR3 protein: CAWTDRFFNYGYTF
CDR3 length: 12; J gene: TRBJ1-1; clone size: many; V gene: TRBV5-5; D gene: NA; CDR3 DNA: TGTGCCAGCAGCTTGGAGGGGGAAATCGCTTTCTTT; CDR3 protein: CASSLEGEIAFF
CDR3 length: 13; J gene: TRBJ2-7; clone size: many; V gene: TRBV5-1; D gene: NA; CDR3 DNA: TGCGCCAGCAGCAAGGACTACGGTGGTGAGCAGTACTTC; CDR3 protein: CASSKDYGGEQYF
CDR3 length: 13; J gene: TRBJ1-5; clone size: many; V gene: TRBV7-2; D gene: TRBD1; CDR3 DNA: TGTGCCAGCAACAGACAGGGGGAAGGGCCCCAGCATTTT; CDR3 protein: CASNRQGEGPQHF
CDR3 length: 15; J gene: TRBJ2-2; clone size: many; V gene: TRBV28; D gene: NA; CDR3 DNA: TGTGCCAGCAGCCTACTGGCAGCCGCGACCGGGGAGCTGTTTTTT; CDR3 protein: CASSLLAAATGELFF
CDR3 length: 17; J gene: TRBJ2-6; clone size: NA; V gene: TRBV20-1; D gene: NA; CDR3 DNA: TGCAGTGCTAGAGATTCGAAGACACTCTCTGGGGCCAACGTCCTGACTTTC; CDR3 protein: CSARDSKTLSGANVLTF
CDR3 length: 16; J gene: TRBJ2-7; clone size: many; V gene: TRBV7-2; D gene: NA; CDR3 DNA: TGTGCCAGCAGCTTAGCGCAACCGGGGGCAAGGGGAGAGCAGTACTTC; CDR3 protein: CASSLAQPGARGEQYF